This T cell receptor (beta chain) was observed in a study of a mutant IDH1 vaccine in newly diagnosed glioma. On the study more broadly: Administration of eight vaccinations to patients took place in weeks 1, 3, 5, 7, 11, 15, 19, 23. Commencement of vaccination occurred 4-6 weeks following radiotherapy alone, or concurrently with temozolomide cycles. Treated patients showed a male proportion of around 62%, a female proportion of approximately 38%, and a mean age of approximately 40 years. Earlier therapy was either radiotherapy, temozolomide, or both, and most got both.

Time point: week 23, last vaccination. The study gave 300 ug of mutant IDH1 20-mer peptide per vaccine dose, with topical imiquimod. Concerning this clone itself: Its antigen remains unidentified.

Clones were read by immunoSEQ multiplex PCR, and TCRdb kept only the in-frame ones, dropping some. The sample carries about 60,000 clones, 87% recorded once. Germline V CDR1 and CDR2: SGHKS, YYEKEE (reference sequence). V was pared by 0 bases and J by 8 bases, with 11 bases between. The CDR3 loop spans 13 amino acids. The chain employs TRBV5-5 and TRBJ1-2; D gene uncertain. Specimen: PBMCs, collected from a glioma patient whose treatment included an IDH1 peptide vaccine. This sequence originates from a man in his forties or fifties with glioma. The CDR3 coding sequence is TGTGCCAGCAGCTTGGAATTCCTGGGGGGCTACACCTTC. This codes for CASSLEFLGGYTF.